The entry below describes one T cell receptor (beta chain). Its antigen has not been determined. The record has no base qualities; no much larger clone is one base away. Germline trimming amounts to 2 bases on V and 4 bases on J, with 8 as the count of junction bases outside the gene matches. Taken from cysteine to phenylalanine, the CDR3 has 17 residues. The sequence is cut down to CDR3 DNA, 51 bases in frame from base 1. CDR1 and CDR2, per the germline V gene, are MNHNS and SASEGT. The data originate from a study of cytomegalovirus exposure and HLA in healthy donors (TCRdb year 2017). For the wider study: According to a later analysis, one platform produced both the 110 or so validation repertoires and the approximately 600 repertoires of the first cohort. The aim of the study was to test whether cataloging public T cell receptors could identify signatures of past pathogen exposure. In addition to the first cohort of 666 subjects, a separate validation cohort of 130 or so different subjects was used. The study combined high-throughput TCR immunosequencing, statistical association of individual TCRs with disease status, and machine learning to predict cytomegalovirus infection status. Study-level results and caveats: While some public TCRs were present in many individuals, most TCR sequences turned up only very rarely across donors. A later analysis found that TCRs clustered in the first cohort also tended to co-occur in the approximately 120 validation repertoires, with just under 95% of cluster scores above 0. A few of the identified cytomegalovirus-associated TCR beta chains were confirmed in vitro to be specific for cytomegalovirus antigens. A later analysis had no HLA typing for the validation cohort, so co-occurrence there was scored across all 130 or so repertoires. The study gave a list of some 150 TCR beta chains associated with cytomegalovirus. The classifier was reported to diagnose cytomegalovirus status with high specificity and sensitivity in both the original cohort and the validation cohort. The authors suggested that the approach could potentially be generalized to other disease states and immunological phenotypes.

Library construction relied on the immunoSEQ multiplex PCR assay. From the authors' description of their analysis: A statistical classification framework was developed to diagnose cytomegalovirus status using the catalog of TCR beta chain sequences. TCRdb carries this immuneACCESS record with in-frame sequences only. Its versions omit some clonotypes, under half of them owing to an unresolved V gene in the studies checked, with the rest unexplained. V and J calls and clone size are those listed in that table; D and trimming were worked out from the DNA. This sample holds 250,000 to 300,000 clones; 86% were observed only once. The ten largest clones add up to more than 0.8% of the sample. Separate from the roughly 700-subject first cohort, the validation cohort of about 110 subjects was the group to which the donors belonged.

The specimen was PBMCs. This sequence originates from a woman aged 18 to 35 in good health and CMV-seronegative. The chain joins TRBV6-1 to TRBJ2-2; 9 bases in the junction line up with TRBD1. For the CDR3, the sequence is CASSELNRGLGTGELFF. The DNA sequence follows: TGTGCCAGCAGTGAACTCAACAGGGGGCTCGGCACCGGGGAGCTGTTTTTT.